This TCR beta chain was found in a study of CD8+CD57+ T cells in acquired aplastic anemia. Study background: Roughly 3.2 ug was the average amount of DNA from sorted CD4+ and CD8+ cells. General study results and limits: Some 31 sequences, all CD8+ CDR3, were shared between patients and controls. Levels of CD8+ Simpson's diversity were not significantly distinct in patients versus controls.

The CDR3 spans 17 residues. CDR1 and CDR2 (germline): MRHNA, SNTAGT. With 3 bases clipped from V and 0 bases from J, the junction kept 4 bases outside the gene matches. The authors sequenced patients whose flow cytometry had shown CD8+CD57+ cell expansion. No therapy had been given to the patients at the time of blood sampling. Genomic DNA templated the TCR beta VDJ and CDR3 profiling. TCRdb ran MiXCR on the reads and lists one entry per CDR3 protein. The sample lists approximately 300,000 distinct CDR3 sequences, 56% occurring once. This clonotype was seen a single time. What it binds is not known. This could be a read error, since a much larger clone is one nucleotide away.

This sequence originates from a human donor with aplastic anemia. The chain uses TRBV6-4 and TRBJ2-3; 12 bases fit TRBD2. Sequencing input: sorted CD4+, CD8+, or CD8+CD57+ T cells (not recorded which) from PBMCs. Here the CDR3 reads CASSEEGLAGSTDTQYF. CDR3 coding DNA: TGTGCCAGCAGTGAAGAAGGACTAGCGGGGAGCACAGATACGCAGTATTTT.